Each of the 21 T cell receptor beta chains below was sequenced from the same sample in a study of identical twins. TCRdb reprocessed the 5' RACE reads with MiXCR, giving one entry per CDR3 protein. The repertoire holds 200,000 to 250,000 distinct CDR3 sequences, 6% to 8.5% seen once, with less than 6.5% in the top ten. A further study also used this sample, focusing on yellow fever vaccine responses in identical twins.

The sample comprised CD8+ T cells sorted from blood. The receptor source for this set is a woman aged 18-35 years in good health.

This clonotype came up many times. The chain employs TRBV7-9 and TRBJ1-5, with D uncertain. V was pared by 0 bases and J by 3 bases, with 6 bases between. Germline V gene data show CDR1 as SEHNR and CDR2 as FQNEAQ (reference sequence). CDR3 length: 14 amino acids. CDR3 protein: CASSLAANNQPQHF. The CDR3 region has the DNA TGTGCCAGCAGCTTAGCAGCGAACAATCAGCCCCAGCATTTT.

There are many counts of this clonotype. The rearrangement joins TRBV7-9 to TRBJ2-2, with D perhaps given as TRBD1 or TRBD2 (5 bases each). This CDR3 is built from 15 residues. CDR1 and CDR2 (germline): SEHNR, FQNEAQ (reference sequence). Trimming pared 7 bases from V and 2 bases from J, leaving 14 bases between. The CDR3 protein is CASIPDGTNTGELFF. The CDR3 DNA reads as TGTGCCAGCATCCCTGATGGGACCAACACCGGGGAGCTGTTTTTT.

This clonotype was counted many times. The chain recombines TRBV7-9 with TRBJ2-7; no clear D gene. Looked up from germline, CDR1 is SEHNR and CDR2 is FQNEAQ (reference sequence). The CDR3 has 13 residues. V was cut by 5 bases and J by 3 bases, with 11 bases left in between. CDR3 sequence reads: CASSQKASYEQYF. The CDR3 bases are TGTGCCAGCAGCCAAAAAGCTAGCTACGAGCAGTACTTC.

The sample holds a few counts of this clonotype. The chain couples TRBV7-3 to TRBJ2-3, with a possible D match to TRBD1 (6 bases). CDR3 length: 15 residues. The V end lost 0 bases, the J end lost 5 bases, and 12 bases lay between the germline ends. CDR1 and CDR2 (germline): SGHTA, FQGTGA. The CDR3 reads CASSLTSGVGDTQYF. CDR3 nucleotides: TGTGCCAGCAGCTTAACTTCAGGGGTAGGAGATACGCAGTATTTT.

This clonotype was counted a few times. V and J are TRBV7-9 and TRBJ2-7, with D perhaps TRBD1 (5 bases). Germline V CDR1 and CDR2: SEHNR, FQNEAQ (reference sequence). V lost 5 bases and J 0 bases, leaving 8 bases between the germline ends. The CDR3 totals 13 residues. The CDR3 reads CASSHDSSYEQYV. The CDR3 coding sequence is TGTGCCAGCAGCCACGACAGCTCCTACGAGCAGTACGTC.

This clonotype was picked up many times. J is TRBJ2-2 and V is TRBV24-1; the match to TRBD1 covers 7 bases. CDR1 and CDR2 (germline): KGHDR, SFDVKD. There are 15 residues in the CDR3. The trim removed 3 bases at V and 5 bases at J, leaving 5 bases unmatched. The CDR3 loop is CATSDARGNTGELFF. The CDR3, as DNA: TGTGCCACCAGTGATGCCAGGGGGAATACCGGGGAGCTGTTTTTT.

The chain carries TRBV27 and TRBJ2-5; D is unclear. V lost 0 bases to trimming and J lost 3 bases, with 11 bases between them. Germline-derived CDR1 and CDR2 are MNHEY and SMNVEV (reference sequence). This CDR3 region has 15 residues. The CDR3 reads CASSLSRIGKETQYF. The DNA of the CDR3 is TGTGCCAGCAGTTTATCGAGGATTGGGAAAGAGACCCAGTACTTC.

This sequence joins TRBV4-2 and TRBJ1-1; a weak D match, TRBD1 (5 bases). The CDR3 contains 16 residues. Deletions cut 0 bases from V and 0 bases from J, with 11 bases between. Germline CDR1 reads LGHNA; CDR2 reads YNFKEQ. The CDR3 here is CASSQDLGVVNTEAFF. The CDR3 DNA is TGTGCCAGCAGCCAAGATTTGGGGGTAGTGAACACTGAAGCTTTCTTT.

Only a few counts were recorded for this clonotype. The rearrangement links TRBV6-5 to TRBJ2-6; no clear D gene. V was clipped by 3 bases and J by 4 bases, with 13 bases between them. Germline V lookup: CDR1 MNHEY, CDR2 SVGAGI. The CDR3 length is 16 residues. CDR3 protein: CASSYSTGGGANVLTF. DNA of the CDR3: TGTGCCAGCAGTTATTCTACGGGCGGAGGGGCCAACGTCCTGACTTTC.

This clonotype showed up just a few times. The V and J genes are TRBV20-1 and TRBJ2-3, with TRBD2 matching 14 bases. Germline assignment: CDR1 DFQATT and CDR2 SNEGSKA (reference sequence). The CDR3 loop spans 16 amino acids. The trim removed 4 bases at V and 5 bases at J, leaving 8 bases unmatched. This CDR3 is CSAIPLGLAGGDTQYF. The DNA for the CDR3 is TGCAGTGCTATCCCTCTCGGACTAGCGGGAGGAGATACGCAGTATTTT.

This clonotype was seen a few times. The chain has TRBV20-1 and TRBJ1-6; D may be TRBD1 (6 bases). Between the trimmed V and J ends, which lost 1 base and 7 bases, there was a span of 14 bases. Germline V CDR1 and CDR2: DFQATT, SNEGSKA (reference sequence). CDR3 length: 15 amino acids. The CDR3: CSARGGPGENSPLHF. The CDR3 DNA is TGCAGTGCTAGAGGGGGGCCAGGGGAAAATTCACCCCTCCACTTT.

The CDR3 bases are TGTGCCAGCACCCCCTGGGGGACTAGTTGGGAGACCCAGTACTTC. Its protein product is CASTPWGTSWETQYF. The rearrangement links TRBV12-3 or TRBV12-4 to TRBJ2-5, with TRBD2 matching 8 bases. Germline trimming cut 7 bases from V and 5 bases from J; bases unmatched to any gene: 12. This CDR3 has 15 amino acids.

This clonotype was seen repeatedly, ten times or more. This rearrangement joins TRBV9 to TRBJ1-1; D gene ambiguous. The germline V gene has CDR1 SGDLS and CDR2 YYNGEE. Trimming stripped 4 bases from V and 11 bases from J, with 15 bases between. CDR3 length equals 12 residues. Here the CDR3 DNA reads TGTGCCAGCAGCCTTGTGGGGTTGGGGGCTTTCTTT. Translation gives CASSLVGLGAFF.

Comments on this clonotype: This may be a read error: a much more frequent sequence differs by one nucleotide. This sequence joins TRBV3-1 and TRBJ2-5; D is perhaps TRBD1 (6 bases). Looked up from germline, CDR1 is LGHDT and CDR2 is YNNKEL (reference sequence). The length of the CDR3 is 17 residues. The chain's CDR3 is CASSQDVETGPQETQCF. CDR3 DNA: TGTGCCAGCAGCCAAGATGTAGAGACAGGACCCCAAGAGACCCAGTGCTTC.

This clonotype turned up a few times. V and J are TRBV29-1 and TRBJ1-2, with 11 bases identical to TRBD1. CDR1 and CDR2 (germline): SQVTM, ANQGSEA. Germline trimming cut 7 bases from V and 8 bases from J; bases unmatched to any gene: 9. This CDR3 has 13 residues. The CDR3 DNA reads TGCAGCGATATGGACAGGGGGCTAGTAGGCTACACCTTC. Its protein is CSDMDRGLVGYTF.

A few counts support this clonotype. The V and J genes are TRBV27 and TRBJ2-5; no reliable D call. Trimming pared 4 bases from V and 7 bases from J, leaving 13 bases between. Germline CDR1 and CDR2: MNHEY and SMNVEV (reference sequence). This CDR3 comprises 13 residues. CDR3: CASSSYTKRTQYF. In DNA, the CDR3 is TGTGCCAGCAGTTCTTATACCAAGAGGACCCAGTACTTC.

The gene calls are TRBV24-1 and TRBJ2-1; 9 bases match TRBD1. Germline assignment: CDR1 KGHDR and CDR2 SFDVKD. V shed 4 bases, J shed 7 bases, and the junction held 10 bases outside the gene matches. This CDR3 has 16 residues. CDR3 nucleotide sequence: TGTGCCACCAGTGACCCCCGACAGGGGGGCCAGAATGAGCAGTTCTTC. Its protein is CATSDPRQGGQNEQFF.

The chain combines TRBV5-1 with TRBJ1-2; D uncertain. The CDR3 sequence is 15 residues long. The V and J ends lost 0 bases and 0 bases respectively, with 9 bases between them. Germline CDR1 reads SGHRS; CDR2 reads YFSETQ. The CDR3: CASSLAGPSNYGYTF. The CDR3 DNA is TGCGCCAGCAGCTTGGCAGGTCCCTCTAACTATGGCTACACCTTC.

This clonotype was counted at least ten times. V gene TRBV3-1 combines with J gene TRBJ2-3; maybe TRBD2 (5 bases). Germline assignment: CDR1 LGHDT and CDR2 YNNKEL (reference sequence). The CDR3 is 19 amino acids. Trimming removed 1 base from V and 3 bases from J, with 23 bases in between. DNA of the CDR3: TGTGCCAGCAGCCAAGTTTGGGTCGTCAAGGAGGATGGGACAGATACGCAGTATTTT. Residues: CASSQVWVVKEDGTDTQYF.

About this clonotype itself: Given a much more abundant clone one base away, this may be a read error. The chain links TRBV5-5 to TRBJ2-1, with D tentatively TRBD2 (6 bases). This CDR3 contains 15 residues. From germline, CDR1 is SGHKS and CDR2 YYEKEE (reference sequence). The DNA for the CDR3 is TGTGTCAGCAGGTCCGGGACTGGGAGGTTCAATGAGCAGTTCTTC. Translation gives CVSRSGTGRFNEQFF.

This clonotype showed up just a few times. This rearrangement joins TRBV7-6 to TRBJ2-1; D unclear. The length of the CDR3 is 13 residues. Per the germline V gene, CDR1 is SGHVS and CDR2 is FNYEAQ. V was cut by 4 bases and J by 6 bases, with 10 bases left in between. In DNA, the CDR3 is TGTGCCAGCAGCTCCACACATACCAATGAGCAGTTCTTC. Protein: CASSSTHTNEQFF.